This is a list of T cell receptor beta chains from one sample in a study of cytomegalovirus exposure and HLA in healthy donors. Generated by immunoSEQ multiplex PCR, the TCRdb table keeps only in-frame clones and is missing some. The sample shows about 110,000 clones, 70% to 75% of them seen only once. Sequenced material: PBMCs. The receptors derive from a woman in her forties in good health and CMV-seronegative. CDR3s include the opening cysteine and the closing phenylalanine or tryptophan. D genes are given only for firm matches. Expanded clones are given a class, and other clones once, few, many or no size at all.

j_call d_call v_call clone_size cdr3_nt cdr3_aa
TRBJ2-5 . TRBV29-1 few TGCAGCGTATCGACAAGTTCGGGGGAGACCCAGTACTTC CSVSTSSGETQYF
TRBJ2-1 . TRBV28 few TGTGCCAGCAGTATACTGGGCGAGGGAGCGAACAATGAGCAGTTCTTC CASSILGEGANNEQFF
TRBJ2-5 TRBD2 TRBV5-4 . TGTGCCAGCAGCGGGGAAGGCGGGAGGGCCCGAGAGACCCAGTACTTC CASSGEGGRARETQYF
TRBJ2-5 . TRBV9 . TGTGCCAGCAGCGTATGGGGTAGCGGTCCGGGGGAGACCCAGTACTTC CASSVWGSGPGETQYF
TRBJ2-1 TRBD2 TRBV9 . TGTGCCAGCAGCCCCGTAGGGCGGGGGGACAATGAGCAGTTCTTC CASSPVGRGDNEQFF
TRBJ1-2 TRBD1 TRBV5-1 . TGCGCCAGCAGCTTGGTAGGGGGACAGGACTATGGCTACACCTTC CASSLVGGQDYGYTF
TRBJ1-1 . TRBV27 . TGTGCCAGCAGTTTATCCGGGGAGGCGAACACTGAAGCTTTCTTT CASSLSGEANTEAFF
TRBJ2-2 . TRBV7-2 . TGTGCCAGCAGCCGCAGCGGGTCGACCGGGGAGCTGTTTTTT CASSRSGSTGELFF
TRBJ2-7 . TRBV7-9 . TGTGCCAGCAGCTTAACGGGCTACGAGCAGTACTTC CASSLTGYEQYF
TRBJ2-1 TRBD2 TRBV27 . TGTGCCAGCAGCTCCAGCGGGGCGAGCTCCTACAATGAGCAGTTCTTC CASSSSGASSYNEQFF
TRBJ2-7 . TRBV27 . TGTGCCAGCAGTCTGGGGGCTCAGAGCTCCTACGAGCAGTACTTC CASSLGAQSSYEQYF
TRBJ2-1 TRBD2 TRBV9 . TGTGCCAGCAGCCCCCGGACTAGGGATGAGCAGTTCTTC CASSPRTRDEQFF
TRBJ1-2 . TRBV13 few TGTGCCAGCAGCGCGTTACCTACAGGAACCATAAACTATGGCTACACCTTC CASSALPTGTINYGYTF
TRBJ2-3 . TRBV7-9 . TGTGCCAGCAGCCTAGGAGGTATCGATACAGATACGCAGTATTTT CASSLGGIDTDTQYF
TRBJ1-1 TRBD1 TRBV7-8 . TGTGCCAGCAGCCGATCGGACAGGGGCAACACTGAAGCTTTCTTT CASSRSDRGNTEAFF
TRBJ2-1 TRBD2 TRBV29-1 few TGCAGCGTTGAAAGGACTAGCGGGGGTAGCGATGAGCAGTTCTTC CSVERTSGGSDEQFF
TRBJ2-1 . TRBV10-2 . TGCGCCAGCAGTGACCGTAGCTCCTACAATGAGCAGTTCTTC CASSDRSSYNEQFF
TRBJ2-1 . TRBV7-2 few TGTGCCAGCAGCTTGGGGTCTAGCCCCCATGAGCAGTTCTTC CASSLGSSPHEQFF
TRBJ2-7 TRBD1 TRBV5-1 . TGCGCCAGCAGCTTGGCCAATGGGACAGTCTCCTACGAGCAGTACTTC CASSLANGTVSYEQYF
TRBJ2-1 . TRBV19 . TGTGCCAGTAGTTTTCCGGGTTACAATGAGCAGTTCTTC CASSFPGYNEQFF
TRBJ2-1 TRBD2 TRBV2 few TGTGCCAGCAGTGAACTGGGGACTAGCGGGTTCAATGAGCAGTTCTTC CASSELGTSGFNEQFF
TRBJ2-1 TRBD2 TRBV6-6 few TGTGCCAGCAGTTACTCGGTCACTAGCGACTACAATGAGCAGTTCTTC CASSYSVTSDYNEQFF
TRBJ2-5 . TRBV7-8 . TGTGCCAGCAGCTTAGCCGAGCTACAAGAGACCCAGTACTTC CASSLAELQETQYF
TRBJ2-7 . TRBV2 . TGTGCCAGCACACGGAGCTACGAGCAGTACTTC CASTRSYEQYF
TRBJ2-7 TRBD1 TRBV4-2 few TGTGCCAGCAGCCGAGAGACAGGGGGATACGAGCAGTACTTC CASSRETGGYEQYF
TRBJ2-7 TRBD1 TRBV7-2 . TGTGCCAGCAGTCGGACAGGGGGCGCCTACGAGCAGTACTTC CASSRTGGAYEQYF
TRBJ2-3 TRBD1 TRBV9 . TGTGCCAGCAGCCCTCGGACAGGGGGTAGCACAGATACGCAGTATTTT CASSPRTGGSTDTQYF
TRBJ1-3 . TRBV19 . TGTGCCAGTAGTATGGCGGACTTCTCTGGAAACACCATATATTTT CASSMADFSGNTIYF
TRBJ2-2 TRBD2 TRBV9 . TGTGCCAGCAGCGTTGGCGGGGGGGCGAACACCGGGGAGCTGTTTTTT CASSVGGGANTGELFF
TRBJ2-7 TRBD1 TRBV19 . TGTGCCAGTAGCAAGTCCGGGACAGGGATCTACGAGCAGTACTTC CASSKSGTGIYEQYF
TRBJ1-2 . TRBV13 once TGTGCCAGCAGCTGGAACACGGGGATCTATGGCTACACCTTC CASSWNTGIYGYTF
TRBJ2-5 TRBD2 TRBV27 few TGTGCCAGCAGTTTATCTGGGACTAGCGGGGGGGAGACCCAGTACTTC CASSLSGTSGGETQYF
TRBJ2-4 TRBD1 TRBV27 . TGTGCCAGCAGTTCGCAGGGGGCTAACAGTCAGTACTTC CASSSQGANSQYF
TRBJ2-6 . TRBV29-1 . TGCAGCACAGCCCCGGGCTCCGGTCCTGGGGCCAACGGCCTGACTTTC CSTAPGSGPGANGLTF
TRBJ2-7 . TRBV2 . TGTGCCAGCAGTGTCCAGGGGGGAGCATCCGAGCAGTACTTC CASSVQGGASEQYF
TRBJ2-5 TRBD2 TRBV18 . TGTGCCAGCTCACATCGACTAGCGGACGGATGGGAGACCCAGTACTTC CASSHRLADGWETQYF
TRBJ2-7 . TRBV7-3 . TGTGCCAGCAGCTCCCCTGAGGGCGAGCAGTACTTC CASSSPEGEQYF
TRBJ1-5 . TRBV7-2 . TGTGCCAGCGCGGGAGGACCGAATCAGCCCCAGCATTTT CASAGGPNQPQHF
TRBJ1-6 . TRBV27 . TGTGCCAGCAGTGAAACTCATAGGAGGGTTAATTCACCCCTCCACTTT CASSETHRRVNSPLHF
TRBJ2-5 TRBD1 TRBV2 . TGTGCCAGCACTAACTACCGGGACAGATACCAAGAGACCCAGTACTTC CASTNYRDRYQETQYF
TRBJ2-7 . TRBV29-1 . TGCAGCGCCGGTTCATGGGCCTCAGAGCAGTACTTC CSAGSWASEQYF
TRBJ1-4 TRBD1 TRBV6-5 . TGTGCCAGCAGTTTAAACTGGGACAGGGGGCCTGCTAAACTGTTTTTT CASSLNWDRGPAKLFF
TRBJ2-2 TRBD2 TRBV9 . TGTGCCAGCAGCGTAGCCAGGCGGGGGGGCGAGCCCGGGGAGCTGTTTTTT CASSVARRGGEPGELFF
TRBJ2-1 TRBD2 TRBV5-1 . TGCGCCAGCAGCTTGGATCCTAGCGGTTTCAATGAGCAGTTCTTC CASSLDPSGFNEQFF